This T cell receptor beta chain was captured in a study of cytomegalovirus exposure and HLA in healthy donors. Broader study findings: 150 or so TCR beta chains were listed as cytomegalovirus-associated.

As concerns this clone: Its specificity is unknown.

Vbeta (60) and Jbeta (13) primers were used in the PCR. Assay: immunoSEQ multiplex PCR; the TCRdb copy retains only in-frame clones and omits some. The sample has around 67,000 clones; 55% to 65% are singletons. The CDR3 contains 13 residues. Looked up from germline, CDR1 is MDHEN and CDR2 is SYDVKM. The V and J ends lost 8 bases and 2 bases, in that order; junction bases with no gene match: 4. The rearrangement joins TRBV28 to TRBJ1-2, with 8 bases matching TRBD1. This receptor was obtained from a woman aged 50 to 65 in good health and CMV-seronegative. The specimen sequenced was PBMCs. The DNA for the CDR3 is TGTGCCAGCCAGAGGACAGGGAACTATGGCTACACCTTC. Residues: CASQRTGNYGYTF.